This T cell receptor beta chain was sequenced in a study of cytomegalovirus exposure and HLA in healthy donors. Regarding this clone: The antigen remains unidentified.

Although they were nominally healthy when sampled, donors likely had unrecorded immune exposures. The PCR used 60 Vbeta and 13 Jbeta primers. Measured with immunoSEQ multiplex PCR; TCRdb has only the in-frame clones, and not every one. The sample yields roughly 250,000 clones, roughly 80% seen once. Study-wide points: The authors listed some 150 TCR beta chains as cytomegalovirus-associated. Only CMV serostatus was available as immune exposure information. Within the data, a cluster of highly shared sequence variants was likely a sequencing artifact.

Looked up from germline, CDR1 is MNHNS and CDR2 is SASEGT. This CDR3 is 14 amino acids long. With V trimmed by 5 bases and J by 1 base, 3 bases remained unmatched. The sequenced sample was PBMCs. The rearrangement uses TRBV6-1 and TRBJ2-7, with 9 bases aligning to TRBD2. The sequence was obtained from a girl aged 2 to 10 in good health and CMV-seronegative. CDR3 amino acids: CASSPTSGSYEQYF. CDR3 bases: TGTGCCAGCAGTCCTACTAGCGGGTCCTACGAGCAGTACTTC.